This TCR beta chain was identified in a study of PD-1 blockade in classical Hodgkin lymphoma. Worth noting for this clone: The antigen is unknown.

Study-level points and caveats: TCR diversity in CD4+, not CD8+, cells rose significantly by C4D1.

Measured with immunoSEQ multiplex PCR; TCRdb has only the in-frame clones, and not every one. Of more than 85,000 clones in the sample, about 92% are singletons; the top ten hold around 20%. Germline CDR1 SGHKS, CDR2 YYEKEE (reference sequence). This CDR3 comprises 14 residues. Deletions cut 1 base from V and 5 bases from J, with 13 bases between. Time point given: cycle 4 day 1 (C4D1), after 6 weeks of nivolumab. Following autologous stem cell transplantation, relapse occurred in every patient, and exposure to brentuximab vedotin varied. The sequence derives from a human donor with classical Hodgkin lymphoma. The gene calls are TRBV5-5 and TRBJ2-7; perhaps TRBD2 as D (6 bases). This material consisted of peripheral blood mononuclear cells (PBMCs), taken before the fourth cycle of nivolumab. Here the CDR3 DNA reads TGTGCCAGCAGCTTGTCATGGGGGGTCGACGAGCAGTACTTC. Translating it yields CASSLSWGVDEQYF. Based on the CDR3 plus reference TRBV5-5 and TRBJ2-7, the full variable domain is DAGVTQSPTHLIKTRGQQVTLRCSPISGHKSVSWYQQVLGQGPQFIFQYYEKEERGRGNFPDRFSARQFPNYSSELNVNALLLGDSALYLCASSLSWGVDEQYFGPGTRLTVT.